Listed below are T cell receptor beta chains from one sample, sequenced in a study of metastatic and nonmetastatic thyroid tumors. MiXCR re-clonotyped the PCR reads for TCRdb. In the table there are under 20,000 clones, about 3.7% of which are singletons. Sequencing used tumor tissue. The receptors stem from a female donor with papillary thyroid cancer or a benign thyroid nodule (not recorded which). Some clones in this sample may be carry-over from other donors' samples. Both conserved end residues are part of each CDR3. A D gene is named only where the DNA matches it firmly. Rows give clone size only sometimes, using once, few, many, or a class for an expanded clone.

d_call j_call v_call clone_size cdr3_nt cdr3_aa
TRBD1 TRBJ2-7 TRBV4-1 few TGCGCCAGCAGCCAAGACCCCTACAGGGGATCGTCCTACGAGCAGTACTTC CASSQDPYRGSSYEQYF
. TRBJ2-7 TRBV7-3 few TGCGCCAGCAGCTTATGGGACGGTTGGGGCTACGAGCAGTACTTC CASSLWDGWGYEQYF
TRBD1 TRBJ1-5 TRBV6-1 medium-sized TGTGCCAGCAGTTCCGGGACAGGTAATCAGCCCCAGCATTTT CASSSGTGNQPQHF
. TRBJ2-7 TRBV11-2 few TGTGCCAGCAGCCTAAATAGTGGGGGCGTAGGCGAGCAGTACTTC CASSLNSGGVGEQYF
. TRBJ2-7 TRBV6-2/TRBV6-3 few TGTGCCAGCAGTTACGAGCGGTCTTCCTACGAGCAGTACTTC CASSYERSSYEQYF
TRBD2 TRBJ2-2 TRBV6-2/TRBV6-3 . TGTGCCACCAGCGGGAGAAGGGGCGGGGAGCTGTTTTTT CATSGRRGGELFF
TRBD2 TRBJ2-7 TRBV27 . TGTGCCAGCAGTTTTATGAGCGGGGGGGGAGGCTACGAGCAGTACTTC CASSFMSGGGGYEQYF
TRBD1 TRBJ1-2 TRBV28 . TGTGCCAGCAGTCCGACCGACCAGGGGGCTCGCGGCTACACCTTC CASSPTDQGARGYTF
TRBD1 TRBJ2-5 TRBV7-2 few TGTGCCAGCAGCTTTGCGAGCTACAGGGGGGAGACCCAGTACTTC CASSFASYRGETQYF
. TRBJ2-3 TRBV19 many TGTGCCGCCCGTGGGGTCACAGATACGCAGTATTTT CAARGVTDTQYF
. TRBJ2-5 TRBV7-9 medium-sized TGTGCCAGCAGCTTAGCGCCAGCGGTCCAAGAGACCCAGTACTTC CASSLAPAVQETQYF
TRBD1 TRBJ1-1 TRBV19 . TGTGCCAGTAGTATACCGCGACAGGGAATCACTGAAGCTTTCTTT CASSIPRQGITEAFF
. TRBJ1-2 TRBV6-2/TRBV6-3 . TGTGCCAGCAGTTACTCCACGGGGGGATATGGCTACACCTTC CASSYSTGGYGYTF
TRBD1 TRBJ1-1 TRBV5-1 . TGCGCCAGCAGGGCCGGGACAGGGGCGGCGGCTTTCTTT CASRAGTGAAAFF
TRBD2 TRBJ2-2 TRBV6-1 few TGTGCCAGCAGTCCCGGGACTAGCAACACCGGGGAGCTGTTTTTT CASSPGTSNTGELFF
. TRBJ1-5 TRBV20-1 . TGCAGTGCAGTAAAGGGGAACAATCAGCCCCAGCATTTT CSAVKGNNQPQHF
TRBD2 TRBJ2-3 TRBV28 few TGTGCCAGCAGTTTAGTGGGACTAGAGGCAGATACGCAGTATTTT CASSLVGLEADTQYF
. TRBJ2-2 TRBV7-9 few TGTGCCAGCAGCTTAAGGGGCGGGACCGGGGAGCTGTTTTTT CASSLRGGTGELFF
TRBD1 TRBJ2-2 TRBV5-1 . TGCGCCAGCAGTTGGACAGGGGGCAGAGGCACCGGGGAGCTGTTTTTT CASSWTGGRGTGELFF
. TRBJ2-7 TRBV27 . TGTGCCAGCGGCCCCTGGGACTCTGGTGGCTACGAGCGGTACTTC CASGPWDSGGYERYF
. TRBJ2-2 TRBV30 few TGTGCCTGGAGTGTAGGGAGCACCGGGGAGCTGTTTTTT CAWSVGSTGELFF
. TRBJ1-4 TRBV5-4 few TGTGCCAGCAGCTTGACGCAGGGGCAGGAAAAACTGTTTTTT CASSLTQGQEKLFF
TRBD1 TRBJ1-5 TRBV30 . TGTGCCTGGAGTCAGCAGGGGGCGAGTCAGCCCCAGCATTTT CAWSQQGASQPQHF
TRBD2 TRBJ2-5 TRBV19 few TGTGCCAGTAGTCGCAGCGGGGGGAGAGAAGAGACCCAGTACTTC CASSRSGGREETQYF
. TRBJ2-2 TRBV9 few TGTGCCAGCAGCCCGAACACCGGGGAGCTGTTTTTT CASSPNTGELFF
. TRBJ2-2 TRBV6-1 . TGTGCCAGCAGTGAAGTTTCAAGGGGTTCCACCGGGGAGCTGTTTTTT CASSEVSRGSTGELFF
TRBD1 TRBJ2-3 TRBV28 . TGTGCCAGCAGCTCTCCGGGACAGGGAACAGATACGCAGTATTTT CASSSPGQGTDTQYF
TRBD2 TRBJ2-2 TRBV2 large TGTGCCAGCAGTGACGACCGGGGGGATAGGGAGCTGTTTTTT CASSDDRGDRELFF
. TRBJ1-2 TRBV12-3/TRBV12-4 . TGTGCCAGCAGTTTAAGGGACGGGGGTAACTATGGCTACACCTTC CASSLRDGGNYGYTF
. TRBJ2-3 TRBV19 few TGTGCCAGTAGAGCTTGGGTATCAGATACGCAGTATTTT CASRAWVSDTQYF
. TRBJ2-1 TRBV7-9 medium-sized TGTGCCAGCAGCTACCTACGTGGCGATGAGCAGTTCTTC CASSYLRGDEQFF
. TRBJ2-2 TRBV20-1 . TGCAGTGCTAGAGGGGTAGGAATGAACACCGGGGAGCTGTTTTTT CSARGVGMNTGELFF
. TRBJ1-2 TRBV6-2/TRBV6-3 few TGTGCCAGCAGGCCTGCTGATTCTTCGGGCTACACCTTC CASRPADSSGYTF
. TRBJ2-1 TRBV5-1 . TGCGCCAGCAGCTTCCTCGGGAGTTCCTACAATGAGCAGTTCTTC CASSFLGSSYNEQFF
TRBD1 TRBJ1-5 TRBV20-1 . TGCAGTGCTAAAGGGGACAGAAATAGCAATCAGCCCCAACATTTT CSAKGDRNSNQPQHF
. TRBJ1-1 TRBV5-5 . TGTGCCAGCAGCTTTTGGGATTTGACTGAAGCTTTCTTT CASSFWDLTEAFF
TRBD1 TRBJ1-2 TRBV27 few TGTGCCAGCAGTTTTGGGACCAGACAGGGAGCTAACTATGGCTACACCTTC CASSFGTRQGANYGYTF
. TRBJ1-5 TRBV20-1 few TGCAGTGCTATCAGACAGGCAAGGCAGCCCCAGCATTTT CSAIRQARQPQHF
. TRBJ1-2 TRBV6-1 few TGTGCCAGCAGTGAAATGGCAGGGACTAACTATGGCTACACCTTC CASSEMAGTNYGYTF
. TRBJ1-2 TRBV2 . TGTGCCAGCTCCCCGGACAGTGGCTACACCTTC CASSPDSGYTF
TRBD2 TRBJ2-7 TRBV12-3/TRBV12-4 . TGTGCCAGCAGTTCGTGGACTAGCGGGAGGCGGGAGCAGTACTTC CASSSWTSGRREQYF
. TRBJ1-1 TRBV28 . TGTGCCAGCAGTTCCCCCATGGAGGGGTTGGGAGCTTTCTTT CASSSPMEGLGAFF
. TRBJ1-5 TRBV12-3/TRBV12-4 few TGTGCCAGCAGTTTACGGGAGAATCAGCCCCAGCATTTT CASSLRENQPQHF
. TRBJ2-1 TRBV24-1 few TGTGCCACCAGTGATTTTGGGTCCCCAAACTACAATGAGCAGTTCTTC CATSDFGSPNYNEQFF
TRBD1 TRBJ1-2 TRBV7-9 . TGTGCCAGCAGCTTATTGGGACAGATCTATGGCTACACCTTC CASSLLGQIYGYTF
TRBD1 TRBJ1-1 TRBV2 . TGTGCCAGCAGTGGGGACAGAGACACTGAAGCTTTCTTT CASSGDRDTEAFF
. TRBJ1-5 TRBV6-1 . TGTGCCAGCAGAGACCCCAAACAGGTGAGCAATCAGCCCCAGCATTTT CASRDPKQVSNQPQHF
. TRBJ2-7 TRBV6-1 few TGTGCCAGCAGTGATAGTGGGGGGCCCTACGAGCAGTACTTC CASSDSGGPYEQYF
. TRBJ2-4 TRBV28 . TGTGCCAGCAGTTTATGGCCCCTAGCCAAAAACATTCAGTACTTC CASSLWPLAKNIQYF
TRBD2 TRBJ2-3 TRBV5-1 . TGCGCCAGCAGCCCGTGGGCCGGGGGGGAGGCAGATACGCAGTATTTT CASSPWAGGEADTQYF
. TRBJ1-3 TRBV6-1 . TGTGCCAGCAGTGCGTTCTCTGGAAACACCATATATTTT CASSAFSGNTIYF
TRBD2 TRBJ2-2 TRBV12-3/TRBV12-4 few TGTGCCAGCAGTTTCCTAGCGGGAGGTAGCGGGGAGCTGTTTTTT CASSFLAGGSGELFF
TRBD1 TRBJ2-1 TRBV28 . TGTGCCAGCAGCTCCCGAAGGGGGCTCACTCTGCAGTTCTTC CASSSRRGLTLQFF